Listed here are 3 T cell receptor beta chains from one sample, sequenced in a study of tumor-infiltrating lymphocytes in primary liver carcinoma. The input was about 490 ng total RNA; TCR beta cDNA was made from it with a constant-region primer. A slightly modified ARM-PCR protocol with three nested multiplex PCR rounds produced these TCR beta libraries. TRBV1-TRBV30 forward primers and a C-beta reverse primer were used in the first two PCR rounds, which each ran for approximately 11 cycles. TCRdb analysed the multiplex PCR reads with MiXCR anew, one entry per CDR3 protein. This sample has 100,000 or so distinct CDR3 sequences, with around 84% found just once. Co-extraction of both nucleic acids (RNA and DNA) used roughly 19-33 mg of unsorted bulk tissue. Sequencing was performed on liver tumor tissue from sampling region 3. Subset meaning: tumor region T3, left-lateral pole. The source of these receptors is a man aged 35 to 55 with primary liver carcinoma and hepatitis B virus infection.

This clonotype was counted once. This chain uses TRBV28 with TRBJ2-7; D uncertain. This CDR3 has 14 residues. CDR1 and CDR2 (germline): MDHEN, SYDVKM. V lost 11 bases, J lost 1 base, and 18 bases lay in between. Written as DNA, the CDR3 is TGTGCCGTCCTACGAGCAGCAGTGTCCTACGAGCAGTACTTC. This encodes CAVLRAAVSYEQYF.

Note on this clonotype: A junction boundary mismatches the germline segment, possibly from a read error. The J gene is TRBJ2-3, the V gene TRBV4-3; 7 bases are a match to TRBD2. The CDR3 has 20 amino acids. The germline V gene has CDR1 LGHNA and CDR2 YSLEER. CDR3 in DNA: TGCGCCAGCAGCCAAGATCTTCCCTCCGGGACTAACGGGAGTGCAGATATGCAGTATTTT. Amino acids: CASSQDLPSGTNGSADMQYF.

With regard to this clonotype: One junction end disagrees with the germline gene, perhaps due to a read error. The chain employs TRBV5-1 and TRBJ1-5; D gene ambiguous. This CDR3 has 17 amino acids. CDR1 and CDR2 from the germline V gene are SGHRS and YFSETQ. CDR3 bases: TGCGCCAGCACCTTGGCCCGCGCCCAGCGGGGTCAACAGCCCCAGAATTTT. This translates into CASTLARAQRGQQPQNF. The whole variable domain, filled in from reference TRBV5-1 and TRBJ1-5, reads KAGVTQTPRYLIKTRGQQVTLSCSPISGHRSVSWYQQTPGQGLQFLFEYFSETQRNKGNFPGRFSGRQFSNSRSEMNVSTLELGDSALYLCASTLARAQRGQQPQNFGDGTRLSIL.